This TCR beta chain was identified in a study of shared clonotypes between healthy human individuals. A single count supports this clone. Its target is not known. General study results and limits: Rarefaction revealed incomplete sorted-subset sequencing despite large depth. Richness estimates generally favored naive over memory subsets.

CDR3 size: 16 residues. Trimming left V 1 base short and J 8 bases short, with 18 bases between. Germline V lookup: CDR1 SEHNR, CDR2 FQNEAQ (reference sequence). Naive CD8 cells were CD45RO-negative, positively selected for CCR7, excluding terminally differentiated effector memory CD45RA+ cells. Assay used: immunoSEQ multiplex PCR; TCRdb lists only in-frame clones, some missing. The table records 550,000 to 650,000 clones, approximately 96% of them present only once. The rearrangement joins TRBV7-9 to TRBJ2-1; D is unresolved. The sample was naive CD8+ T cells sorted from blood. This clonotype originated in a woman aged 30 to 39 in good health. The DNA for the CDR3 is TGTGCCAGCAGCTTAGGGGCCAGCCTCCCCCACCATGAGCAGTTCTTC. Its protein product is CASSLGASLPHHEQFF.